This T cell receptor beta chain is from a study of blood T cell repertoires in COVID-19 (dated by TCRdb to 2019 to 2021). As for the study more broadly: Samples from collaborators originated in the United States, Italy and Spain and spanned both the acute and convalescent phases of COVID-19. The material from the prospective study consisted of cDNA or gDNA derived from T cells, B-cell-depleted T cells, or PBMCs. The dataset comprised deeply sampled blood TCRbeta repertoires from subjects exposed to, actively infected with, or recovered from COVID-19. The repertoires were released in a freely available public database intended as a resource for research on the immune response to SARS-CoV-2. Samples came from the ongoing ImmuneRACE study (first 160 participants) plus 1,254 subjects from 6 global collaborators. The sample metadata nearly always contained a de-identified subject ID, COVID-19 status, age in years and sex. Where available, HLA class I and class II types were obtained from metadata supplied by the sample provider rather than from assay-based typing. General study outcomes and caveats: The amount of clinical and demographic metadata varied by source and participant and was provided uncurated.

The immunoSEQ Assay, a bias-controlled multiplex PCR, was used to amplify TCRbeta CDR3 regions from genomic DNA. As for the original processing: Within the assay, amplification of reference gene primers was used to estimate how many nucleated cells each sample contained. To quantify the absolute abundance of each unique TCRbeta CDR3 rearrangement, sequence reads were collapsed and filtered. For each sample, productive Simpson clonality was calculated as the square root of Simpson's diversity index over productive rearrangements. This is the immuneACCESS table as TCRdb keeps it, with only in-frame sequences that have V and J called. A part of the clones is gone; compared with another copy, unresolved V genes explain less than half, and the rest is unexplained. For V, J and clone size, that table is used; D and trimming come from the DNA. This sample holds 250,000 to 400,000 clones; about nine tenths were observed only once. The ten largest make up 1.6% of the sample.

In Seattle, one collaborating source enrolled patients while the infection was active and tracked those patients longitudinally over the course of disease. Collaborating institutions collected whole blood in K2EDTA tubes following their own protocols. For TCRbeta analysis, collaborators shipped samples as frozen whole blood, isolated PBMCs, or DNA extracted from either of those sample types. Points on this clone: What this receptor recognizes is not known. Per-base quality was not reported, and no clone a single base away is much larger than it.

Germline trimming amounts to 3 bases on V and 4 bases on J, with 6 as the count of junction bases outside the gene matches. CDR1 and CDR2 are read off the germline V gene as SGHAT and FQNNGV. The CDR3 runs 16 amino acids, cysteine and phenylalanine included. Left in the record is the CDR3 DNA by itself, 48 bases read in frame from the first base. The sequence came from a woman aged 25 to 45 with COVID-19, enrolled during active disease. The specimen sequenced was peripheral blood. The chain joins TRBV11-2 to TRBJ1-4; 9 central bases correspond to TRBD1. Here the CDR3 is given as CASSFLPGQGNEKLFF. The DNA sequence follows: TGTGCCAGCAGCTTCCTCCCGGGACAGGGTAATGAAAAACTGTTTTTT.